One sample yielded the 20 T cell receptor beta chains listed below, sequenced in a study of cytomegalovirus exposure and HLA in healthy donors. Use of 60 Vbeta and 13 Jbeta primers characterized the PCR. Data came from immunoSEQ multiplex PCR; TCRdb stores just in-frame clones and leaves some out. The data show roughly 200,000 clones, about 89% seen once. Material: PBMCs. The receptor set was obtained from a woman between 18 and 29 years old in good health and CMV-seronegative.

The genes are TRBV7-9 and TRBJ1-1; D is unresolved. V dropped 6 bases and J dropped 1 base, with 9 bases sitting between them. The germline V gene has CDR1 SEHNR and CDR2 FQNEAQ (reference sequence). The CDR3 contains 13 residues. The CDR3, as DNA: TGTGCCAGCAGGCGTACGGGGAACACTGAAGCTTTCTTT. It translates to CASRRTGNTEAFF. Variable domain in full (rest from reference TRBV7-9 and TRBJ1-1): DTGVSQNPRHKITKRGQNVTFRCDPISEHNRLYWYRQTLGQGPEFLTYFQNEAQLEKSRLLSDRFSAERPKGSFSTLEIQRTEQGDSAMYLCASRRTGNTEAFFGQGTRLTVV.

This chain joins TRBV27 and TRBJ1-2; no clear D. The CDR3 has 15 residues. V lost 3 bases, J lost 2 bases, and 13 bases lay in between. The germline gives CDR1 MNHEY, CDR2 SMNVEV (reference sequence). CDR3 in amino acids: CASSFGRQPNYGYTF. For the CDR3, the DNA is TGTGCCAGCAGTTTCGGCAGGCAACCCAACTATGGCTACACCTTC.

This chain uses TRBV6-5 with TRBJ1-1; D perhaps matches TRBD1 (6 bases). V lost 6 bases, J lost 3 bases, and 17 bases lay in between. The CDR3 is made up of 15 amino acids. Germline values: CDR1 MNHEY, CDR2 SVGAGI. The CDR3 loop reads CASRYSQGLHTEAFF. The CDR3 DNA reads as TGTGCCAGCAGGTATTCACAGGGTTTGCACACTGAAGCTTTCTTT.

The chain links TRBV15 to TRBJ2-2; 7 bases agree with TRBD2. This CDR3 has 18 amino acids. V lost 1 base and J lost 0; bases outside the gene matches: 8. In germline, CDR1 is LNHNV, CDR2 YYDKDF (reference sequence). CDR3 in DNA: TGTGCCACCAGCAGAGGGGAATGGAGCGGGACGAACACCGGGGAGCTGTTTTTT. Its translation: CATSRGEWSGTNTGELFF.

The chain has TRBV27 and TRBJ1-2; 8 nucleotides agree with TRBD1. From germline, CDR1 is MNHEY and CDR2 SMNVEV (reference sequence). The CDR3 is 14 residues long. Trimming cost V 5 bases and J 5 bases; bases outside gene matches: 7. In DNA form, the CDR3 reads TGTGCCAGCAGTCGGGACAGGTTGGGTTATGGCTACACCTTC. This codes for CASSRDRLGYGYTF.

The genes are TRBV6-6 and TRBJ2-7, with D possibly matching TRBD1 (6 bases). V dropped 6 bases and J dropped 6 bases, with 12 bases sitting between them. Germline-derived CDR1 and CDR2 are MNHNY and SVGAGI (reference sequence). This CDR3 is built from 12 residues. The CDR3 here is CASSSRGPEQYF. DNA of the CDR3: TGTGCCAGCAGCTCCAGGGGACCCGAGCAGTACTTC.

This clone has only a few counts. This chain connects TRBV20-1 to TRBJ1-2; possibly TRBD1 for D (6 bases). Germline V gives CDR1 DFQATT, CDR2 SNEGSKA (reference sequence). This CDR3 region has 11 residues. CDR3 sequence reads: CSVDRTVGYTF. The CDR3, as DNA: TGCAGCGTAGACAGGACAGTCGGCTACACCTTC.

A single count supports this clone. The chain couples TRBV25-1 to TRBJ2-7, with 8 bases aligning to TRBD1. Germline trimming cut 4 bases from V and 7 bases from J; bases unmatched to any gene: 15. CDR1 is MGHDK and CDR2 is SYGVNS in the germline V gene. The CDR3 length is 16 residues. The DNA for the CDR3 is TGTGCCAGCAGTGTTCCAATAGGGACAGGACCTCGGGAGCAGTACTTC. Translation gives CASSVPIGTGPREQYF.

The chain joins TRBV4-2 to TRBJ2-1; a possible D gene is TRBD2 (5 bases). Per germline, CDR1 LGHNA and CDR2 YNFKEQ. This CDR3 comprises 16 residues. Trimming cost V 5 bases and J 6 bases, with 20 bases left between them. CDR3 sequence: CASSERSGVRSNEQFF. CDR3 coding DNA: TGTGCCAGCAGCGAGCGCTCCGGGGTGAGGAGCAATGAGCAGTTCTTC.

The genes are TRBV5-6 and TRBJ1-2; the match to TRBD1 covers 9 bases. The trim removed 7 bases at V and 5 bases at J, leaving 6 bases unmatched. This CDR3 has 13 amino acids. Germline assignment: CDR1 SGHDT and CDR2 YYEEEE. The CDR3, as DNA: TGTGCCAGCCTCTCCGGGACAGGGTATGGCTACACCTTC. Protein product: CASLSGTGYGYTF. Using reference TRBV5-6 and TRBJ1-2 for the parts outside the CDR3, the full variable domain is DAGVTQSPTHLIKTRGQQVTLRCSPKSGHDTVSWYQQALGQGPQFIFQYYEEEERQRGNFPDRFSGHQFPNYSSELNVNALLLGDSALYLCASLSGTGYGYTFGSGTRLTVV.

The chain combines TRBV4-2 with TRBJ1-1; D is unclear. Germline CDR1 is LGHNA and CDR2 is YNFKEQ. Trimming removed 0 bases at V and 0 bases at J, with 5 bases between. The CDR3 contains 14 residues. CDR3 nucleotides: TGTGCCAGCAGCCAAGAAACAGTGAACACTGAAGCTTTCTTT. Protein product: CASSQETVNTEAFF.

The gene calls are TRBV4-3 and TRBJ2-5; TRBD1 might be the D (5 bases). Per germline, CDR1 LGHNA and CDR2 YSLEER. The CDR3 has 15 amino acids. Trimming cost V 1 base and J 0 bases, with 9 bases left between them. CDR3 nucleotides: TGCGCCAGCAGCCAAGCTGACAGAGACCAAGAGACCCAGTACTTC. Translated, it gives CASSQADRDQETQYF.

This clone is a singleton in its sample. The rearrangement uses TRBV7-6 and TRBJ2-5, with D maybe TRBD1 (5 bases). Germline values: CDR1 SGHVS, CDR2 FNYEAQ. Deletions cut 5 bases from V and 5 bases from J, with 24 bases between. There are 17 residues in the CDR3. CDR3 DNA: TGTGCCAGCAGCAGGCGTGGGGCGAGACCCGATGAGGAGACCCAGTACTTC. It encodes CASSRRGARPDEETQYF. The full variable domain, its missing parts supplied by reference TRBV7-6 and TRBJ2-5, is GAGVSQSPRYKVTKRGQDVALRCDPISGHVSLYWYRQALGQGPEFLTYFNYEAQQDKSGLPNDRFSAERPEGSISTLTIQRTEQRDSAMYRCASSRRGARPDEETQYFGPGTRLLVL.

This clone was observed once. The CDR3 coding sequence is TGTGCCATCAGTAGAACCCCGGGACAGGGAACTGAAGCTTTCTTT. Its protein product is CAISRTPGQGTEAFF. The V and J genes are TRBV10-3 and TRBJ1-1, with 9 bases fitting TRBD1. V shed 5 bases, J shed 5 bases, and the junction held 9 bases outside the gene matches. This CDR3 is built from 15 residues. Germline CDR1 is ENHRY and CDR2 is SYGVKD.

V gene TRBV7-9 combines with J gene TRBJ2-1, with no clear D. The CDR3 extends over 15 amino acids. Trimming took 1 base from V and 4 from J, leaving 11 bases between them. The germline CDR1 and CDR2 sequences are SEHNR and FQNEAQ (reference sequence). DNA of the CDR3: TGTGCCAGCAGCTTAGTGTTGGGCAGTTACAATGAGCAGTTCTTC. It codes for CASSLVLGSYNEQFF.

This chain links TRBV5-8 with TRBJ1-2; the match to TRBD1 covers 7 bases. The CDR3 covers 13 residues. Per germline, CDR1 SGHTS and CDR2 YDEGEE. V lost 5 bases, J lost 2 bases, and 3 bases stayed unmatched. CDR3 residues: CASRGTENYGYTF. CDR3 nucleotides: TGTGCCAGCAGGGGGACAGAGAACTATGGCTACACCTTC. Full variable domain (outside the CDR3, taken from reference TRBV5-8 and TRBJ1-2): EAGVTQSPTHLIKTRGQQATLRCSPISGHTSVYWYQQALGLGLQFLLWYDEGEERNRGNFPPRFSGRQFPNYSSELNVNALELEDSALYLCASRGTENYGYTFGSGTRLTVV.

This clone was seen once. This chain links TRBV11-2 with TRBJ2-5; tentatively, D is TRBD1 (5 bases). This CDR3 has 17 residues. Germline V gives CDR1 SGHAT, CDR2 FQNNGV. The V end lost 5 bases, the J end lost 9 bases, and 28 bases lay between the germline ends. The CDR3: CASSAYGSSRPGLAQYF. The CDR3 DNA reads TGTGCCAGCAGCGCTTACGGCTCGAGTAGACCAGGGCTGGCCCAGTACTTC.

The rearrangement uses TRBV30 and TRBJ2-3; 9 positions match TRBD2. CDR1 is GTSNPN, CDR2 SVGIG, per germline (reference sequence). The CDR3 runs to 14 residues. J gave up 4 bases and V 0 bases, and 2 bases lay outside the gene matches. CDR3 nucleotide sequence: TGTGCCTGGAGTGTCGCGGGAGGGCCAGATACGCAGTATTTT. Its translation: CAWSVAGGPDTQYF.

V usage is TRBV2 and J usage is TRBJ1-1; D perhaps matches TRBD1 (5 bases). V lost 1 base and J 1 base, leaving 10 bases between the germline ends. Germline V CDR1 and CDR2: SNHLY, FYNNEI. This CDR3 spans 15 amino acids. CDR3 bases: TGTGCCAGCAGTGAAGATCAAGGGGCGAACACTGAAGCTTTCTTT. This codes for CASSEDQGANTEAFF.

The rearrangement joins TRBV4-3 to TRBJ1-2; the D is unclear. The CDR3 consists of 13 residues. Germline V CDR1 and CDR2: LGHNA, YSLEER. Trimming removed 4 bases from V and 5 bases from J, with 11 bases in between. CDR3 sequence (DNA): TGCGCCAGCAGCCGGGAGGAGGGTTATGGCTACACCTTC. It codes for CASSREEGYGYTF.